The T cell receptor beta chain under discussion was sequenced for a study of cytomegalovirus exposure and HLA in healthy donors. Study-wide findings and caveats: Most TCR sequences were rare, but some public TCRs occurred in many donors. A missense variant in DCLRE1C was later tied to TCR beta V- and J-gene trimming. In a later analysis, specific HLA alleles were associated with around 17,000 TCR beta sequences at a 0.05 false discovery rate.

In this sample, this clone turned up a few times. Its antigen is still unknown. Donors consisted of healthy bone marrow donors. The CDR3 is made up of 15 amino acids. CDR1 is SGHRS and CDR2 is YFSETQ in the germline V gene. The germline V and J ends were trimmed by 4 bases and 8 bases, with 16 bases remaining between them. Primers for the PCR totalled 60 Vbeta and 13 Jbeta. Profiled with immunoSEQ multiplex PCR; TCRdb holds only in-frame clones, not every one. The table lists about 120,000 clones, about 8.6% of them singletons, with 5.5% to 7.5% in the top ten. This chain uses TRBV5-1 with TRBJ1-6; tentative D call: TRBD1 (6 bases). The sample was PBMCs. The sequence came from a woman aged 35 to 49 in good health and CMV-seropositive. CDR3 bases: TGCGCCAGCAGCATCCGCAGGGGAAAGGATTCACCCCTCCACTTT. Protein: CASSIRRGKDSPLHF.